The present entry profiles one TCR beta chain with its context. Its antigen is currently unknown. The data derive from a study of shared clonotypes between healthy human individuals. Some clones are missing from TCRdb's copy, which holds only in-frame ones; the method was immunoSEQ multiplex PCR. The sample holds fewer than 3 million clones, 85% to 95% seen once. V was pared by 7 bases and J by 1 base, with 7 bases between. The CDR3 has 13 amino acids. The germline CDR1 and CDR2 sequences are WNHNN and SYGVQD (reference sequence). Study-level points and caveats: The study's rarefaction showed incomplete sorted-subset sequencing despite large depth.

All donors qualified as healthy HIV-negative adults and had experienced no recent acute infections or vaccinations. Sequencing was carried out using naive CD4+ T cells from PBMCs. Noted subset: CD45RA+ positively selected. The TCR sequence derives from a man aged 18 to 29 in good health. Some clones in this sample may be carry-over from other donors' samples. The chain uses TRBV10-1 and TRBJ2-2; weak D call: TRBD1 (5 bases). CDR3 bases: TGCGCCAGCAACGGACAGAACACCGGGGAGCTGTTTTTT. Protein: CASNGQNTGELFF.